This TCR beta chain was recorded in a study of read filtering for tumor transcriptome and immune sequencing. Study at large: Patients were about 17 male and 13 to 15 female, mean age approximately 60 years, range about 45 to 85. Transcriptome libraries were built from DNase-treated RNA. General study results and limits: Roughly four fifths of IR-seq clonotypes had one read, totaling approximately 3.5% of reads; RNA-seq: around 70% and 40%. This fraction held mixed bone marrow immune cells after CD138-negative sorting.

Trimming took 6 bases from V and 6 from J; bases not matched to a gene: 5. The CDR3 has 12 residues. From germline, CDR1 is DFQATT and CDR2 SNEGSKA (reference sequence). This library used roughly 430 ng RNA and molecular barcoded adaptors spanning alpha/delta and beta/gamma chains. TCRdb processed the reads anew with MiXCR; each CDR3 protein has one entry. The sample shows roughly 59,000 distinct CDR3 sequences, roughly 19% of them seen only once. This clonotype was counted between two and nine times. The target antigen is unknown. A read error may be the cause here, since a much bigger clone is one base away. Likely a read error: the CDR3 ends without its conserved phenylalanine or tryptophan.

The sample taken for sequencing was a population of CD138-negative cells sorted from bone marrow. The chain combines TRBV20-1 with TRBJ2-1; 7 bases are shared with TRBD1. This receptor was obtained from a donor older than 35 with multiple myeloma. The DNA for the CDR3 is TGCAGTGCAGACAGGGTGGGCAATGAGCAGTTCCTC. Amino acids: CSADRVGNEQFL.